The source of this T cell receptor beta chain is a study of blood T cell repertoires in COVID-19. Sequencing used immunoSEQ multiplex PCR; TCRdb keeps in-frame clones, though not all of them. Of about 130,000 clones in the sample, 81% were seen once. This clone was detected once. Germline V gene sequence: CDR1 SGHDT, CDR2 YYEEEE. The CDR3 is 14 amino acids. V gave up 2 bases and J gave up 7 bases, with 15 bases separating them. This chain links TRBV5-6 with TRBJ1-2, with D possibly TRBD1 on 6 matching bases. The clonotype was recovered from a man aged 25-40 years with COVID-19, enrolled during active disease. Sequencing input: peripheral blood. The CDR3 sequence: CASSLLQGEGGYTF. The CDR3 bases are TGTGCCAGCAGCTTACTACAGGGAGAGGGTGGCTACACCTTC.